The next 2 T cell receptor beta chains were all read from a single sample in a study of shared clonotypes between healthy human individuals. The table came from immunoSEQ multiplex PCR; TCRdb's copy has only in-frame clones and leaves some out. Found here are about 490,000 clones, around 78% of them singletons; the top ten hold 10% to 15%. The sequenced material came from PBMCs. These receptors originate from a woman aged 40 to 49 in good health. Some clones in this sample may be carry-over from other donors' samples.

The sample holds one count of this clone. The V and J genes are TRBV6-5 and TRBJ1-2, with 8 bases matching TRBD1. V lost 4 bases and J lost 5; bases outside the gene matches: 9. Germline CDR1 and CDR2: MNHEY and SVGAGI. The CDR3 spans 15 residues. This chain's CDR3 is CASSWGQDRGYGYTF. CDR3 coding DNA: TGTGCCAGCAGTTGGGGACAAGACAGGGGATATGGCTACACCTTC.

The V gene is TRBV28, the J gene TRBJ1-2; D ambiguous. Trimming removed 3 bases at V and 4 bases at J, with 12 bases between. CDR1 and CDR2 from the germline V gene are MDHEN and SYDVKM. CDR3 length equals 14 residues. CDR3 nucleotide sequence: TGTGCCAGCAGTTTTGAGAGACGGCTCTATGGCTACACCTTC. This encodes CASSFERRLYGYTF.